This record concerns one T cell receptor (beta chain) sequence. Under the authors' procedure: Estimation of nucleated cell counts was performed using reference gene primer amplification. Sequencing was performed with immunoSEQ multiplex PCR; in TCRdb, only in-frame clones are kept and a portion is missing. V and J calls plus clone size are reproduced from that table; the DNA served to infer D and trimming. The sample lists 35,000 to 45,000 clones; about 87% were seen once. The CDR3 length is 15 residues. Looked up from germline, CDR1 is ENHRY and CDR2 is SYGVKD. V gave up 3 bases and J gave up 0 bases, with 10 bases separating them. The entry originates in a study of blood T cell repertoires in COVID-19. At the level of the study: Sites across the United States, Italy and Spain contributed samples from acute and convalescent COVID-19. The cDNA or gDNA used as material had been derived from T cells, B-cell-depleted T cells, or PBMCs.

This sequence joins TRBV10-3 and TRBJ2-3; TRBD2 is a possible D gene (5 bases). Material: peripheral blood. This clonotype originated in a human donor in a cohort sampled during active COVID-19. The CDR3 DNA reads TGTGCCATCAGTGAAGGTAGCGCAAGCACAGATACGCAGTATTTT. As protein: CAISEGSASTDTQYF.